The 6 T cell receptor beta chains below come from one sample, sequenced in a study of CD8 T cells in ankylosing spondylitis. Study results and limitations: Eight highly homologous variants formed a TCR beta motif that appeared characteristic of ankylosing spondylitis blood.

TCRdb reanalysed the 5' RACE reads using MiXCR and keeps one entry per CDR3 protein. The table includes more than 250,000 distinct CDR3 sequences, less than 9.5% detected once. Which antigens these TCRs recognize remains unknown. The sample taken for sequencing was blood, either unsorted or a sorted T cell fraction (not recorded which). Source of these receptors: a male donor with ankylosing spondylitis.

This chain joins TRBV5-1 and TRBJ1-1, with a possible D match to TRBD1 (5 bases). V was cut by 4 bases and J by 3 bases, with 13 bases left in between. The CDR3 has 14 amino acids. Looked up from germline, CDR1 is SGHRS and CDR2 is YFSETQ. The CDR3 sequence is CASSPGLPDTEAFF. For the CDR3, the DNA is TGCGCCAGCAGCCCGGGACTACCGGACACTGAAGCTTTCTTT. Looking up the rest from reference TRBV5-1 and TRBJ1-1 gives the full variable domain: KAGVTQTPRYLIKTRGQQVTLSCSPISGHRSVSWYQQTPGQGLQFLFEYFSETQRNKGNFPGRFSGRQFSNSRSEMNVSTLELGDSALYLCASSPGLPDTEAFFGQGTRLTVV.

The rearrangement links TRBV2 to TRBJ1-1; D remains unclear. This CDR3 comprises 14 residues. The germline CDR1 and CDR2 sequences are SNHLY and FYNNEI. The V end lost 1 base, the J end lost 7 bases, and 13 bases lay between the germline ends. The CDR3 nucleotides read TGTGCCAGCAGTGAAGAGGGCCGGGTTCGTGAAGCTTTCTTT. It encodes CASSEEGRVREAFF. Filled out from reference TRBV2 and TRBJ1-1, the complete variable domain reads EPEVTQTPSHQVTQMGQEVILRCVPISNHLYFYWYRQILGQKVEFLVSFYNNEISEKSEIFDDQFSVERPDGSNFTLKIRSTKLEDSAMYFCASSEEGRVREAFFGQGTRLTVV.

This clonotype was recorded a few times. This chain joins TRBV11-1 and TRBJ2-6; the D gene is possibly TRBD2 (7 bases). With 6 bases removed from V and 0 bases from J, the gap between germline ends came to 27 bases. The CDR3 extends over 21 amino acids. Germline assignment: CDR1 SGHAT and CDR2 FQDESV (reference sequence). The chain's CDR3 is CASRPGLSGGPISSGANVLTF. Here the CDR3 DNA reads TGTGCCAGCAGGCCCGGACTATCGGGGGGCCCAATTAGCTCTGGGGCCAACGTCCTGACTTTC.

This clonotype was observed a single time. The chain has TRBV7-2 and TRBJ1-2, with D possibly being TRBD1 (6 bases). The CDR3 sequence is 13 residues long. V shed 2 bases and J shed 8 bases, with 12 bases lying between them. Germline loops: CDR1 SGHTA, CDR2 FQGNSA. This CDR3 is CASSLIGGWGYTF. As DNA, the CDR3 is TGTGCCAGCAGCTTAATCGGGGGCTGGGGCTACACCTTC.

The chain uses TRBV25-1 and TRBJ2-7; 9 nucleotides line up with TRBD2. With 6 bases clipped from V and 4 bases from J, the junction kept 10 bases outside the gene matches. Per the germline V gene, CDR1 is MGHDK and CDR2 is SYGVNS. The CDR3 runs 15 residues. This chain's CDR3 is CASREGLAGSYEQYF. The CDR3 DNA sequence: TGTGCCAGCAGAGAAGGGCTAGCGGGAAGTTACGAGCAGTACTTC.

This clonotype has only a few counts. The chain links TRBV4-1 to TRBJ2-6, with TRBD1 matching 12 bases. The CDR3 is 18 amino acids. The germline CDR1 and CDR2 sequences are MGHRA and YSYEKL. V lost 1 base and J lost 3; bases outside the gene matches: 4. CDR3 sequence: CASSQAGTGGGGANVLTF. In DNA, the CDR3 is TGCGCCAGCAGCCAAGCCGGGACAGGGGGCGGTGGGGCCAACGTCCTGACTTTC.